The 32 T cell receptor beta chains below come from one sample, sequenced in a study of identical twins. TCRdb redid the calling of the 5' RACE reads with MiXCR, one entry per CDR3 protein. Of 300,000 or so distinct CDR3 sequences listed, nearly 9.5% are singletons. The same specimen was also included in a second study, on yellow fever vaccine responses in identical twins.

Sequenced material: CD8+ T cells sorted from blood. The receptors were sampled from a young woman in good health.

This clonotype has ten or more counts. This chain uses TRBV7-8 with TRBJ1-1; D gene unclear. This CDR3 is built from 16 residues. Germline V gene lookup returns CDR1 SGHVS and CDR2 FQNEAQ. Trimming cost V 2 bases and J 1 base, with 14 bases left between them. CDR3 coding DNA: TGTGCCAGCAGCTTATATGAAGTTCGGGCGAACACTGAAGCTTTCTTT. Protein sequence: CASSLYEVRANTEAFF.

The chain is built from TRBV9 and TRBJ2-7, with 7 bases aligning to TRBD2. Germline V lookup: CDR1 SGDLS, CDR2 YYNGEE. With V trimmed by 4 bases and J by 0 bases, 10 bases remained unmatched. CDR3 length: 16 amino acids. In nucleotides, the CDR3 is TGTGCCAGCAGCCCTTGGGAGCGGGGCCACTCCTACGAGCAGTACTTC. This translates into CASSPWERGHSYEQYF.

This sequence joins TRBV27 and TRBJ2-1, with 8 bases fitting TRBD2. The V segment lost 5 bases and the J segment 7 bases; nucleotides outside the gene matches: 13. The CDR3 spans 16 residues. CDR1 is MNHEY and CDR2 is SMNVEV in the germline V gene (reference sequence). The CDR3, as DNA: TGTGCCAGCAGTCCGGAAGCGGGAGCGATAAGTAATGAGCAGTTCTTC. Protein: CASSPEAGAISNEQFF.

This clonotype was picked up many times. The chain is built from TRBV4-3 and TRBJ2-7, with 7 bases aligning to TRBD1. Losses at the gene ends were 4 bases for V and 3 bases for J; bases not matched to a gene: 6. The CDR3 sequence is 14 residues long. CDR1 and CDR2 from the germline V gene are LGHNA and YSLEER. CDR3 region: CASSPDRSYYEQYF. The CDR3 DNA follows: TGCGCCAGCAGCCCGGACAGGTCGTACTACGAGCAGTACTTC.

The chain links TRBV7-6 to TRBJ2-1; TRBD2 aligns across 13 bases. The J segment lost 0 bases and the V segment lost 5 bases, leaving 16 bases of the junction unmatched. Germline-derived CDR1 and CDR2 are SGHVS and FNYEAQ. The CDR3 loop spans 21 amino acids. The DNA for the CDR3 is TGTGCCAGCAGCCTCCACCCCGGACTAGCGGGAGCGGAGCCCTCCTACAATGAGCAGTTCTTC. As protein: CASSLHPGLAGAEPSYNEQFF.

This clonotype was observed a few times. The rearrangement uses TRBV4-1 and TRBJ1-1, with TRBD1 matching over 7 bases. The CDR3 extends over 16 amino acids. Germline-derived CDR1 and CDR2 are MGHRA and YSYEKL. V lost 2 bases to trimming and J lost 0 bases; unmatched junction nucleotides: 6. The CDR3: CASSQSGGQMNTEAFF. The CDR3 DNA reads TGCGCCAGCAGCCAATCGGGGGGACAGATGAACACTGAAGCTTTCTTT.

Concerning this clonotype: One end of the junction fails to match germline, which may point to a read error. The chain is built from TRBV20-1 and TRBJ2-1; 11 nucleotides agree with TRBD1. Germline CDR1 and CDR2: DFQATT and SNEGSKA (reference sequence). The CDR3 has 17 amino acids. The CDR3 DNA reads TGCTGTGCTAGAGATACTCCAGGACAGGGGGCTCTCAATGAGCAGTTCTTC. It yields the protein CCARDTPGQGALNEQFF.

In its sample, this clonotype was seen many times. The chain uses TRBV20-1 and TRBJ2-7, with TRBD2 identical over 7 bases. The CDR3 spans 14 residues. The V gene's germline CDR1 is DFQATT and CDR2 SNEGSKA (reference sequence). Trimming at V came to 1 base and at J to 2 bases, leaving 5 bases not matched to a gene. The CDR3 region has the DNA TGCAGTGCTAGAGGACTAGCCTGGCCCTACGAGCAGTACTTC. As protein: CSARGLAWPYEQYF.

This clonotype was counted many times. This chain uses TRBV27 with TRBJ1-2; the match to TRBD1 covers 7 bases. The CDR3 covers 15 residues. With V trimmed by 5 bases and J by 4 bases, 10 bases remained unmatched. Germline V gives CDR1 MNHEY, CDR2 SMNVEV (reference sequence). The CDR3 bases are TGTGCCAGCAGTCCCAGACAGGGTTTCAGCTATGGCTACACCTTC. Residues: CASSPRQGFSYGYTF.

The rearrangement uses TRBV7-2 and TRBJ2-3, with 7 bases aligning to TRBD2. The CDR3 is 15 residues long. The germline gives CDR1 SGHTA, CDR2 FQGNSA. Trimming removed 5 bases from V and 4 bases from J; junction bases left unmatched: 9. The CDR3 sequence is CASSRRRLAADTQYF. CDR3 DNA sequence: TGTGCCAGCAGCCGCCGGCGACTAGCAGCAGATACGCAGTATTTT. The whole variable domain, remainder taken from reference TRBV7-2 and TRBJ2-3, is GAGVSQSPSNKVTEKGKDVELRCDPISGHTALYWYRQSLGQGLEFLIYFQGNSAPDKSGLPSDRFSAERTGGSVSTLTIQRTQQEDSAVYLCASSRRRLAADTQYFGPGTRLTVL.

This clonotype occurred a few times. V usage is TRBV4-2 and J usage is TRBJ2-1; D tentatively fits TRBD1 or TRBD2 (9 bases each). Germline CDR1 is LGHNA and CDR2 is YNFKEQ. Trimming pared 4 bases from V and 5 bases from J, leaving 36 bases between. The CDR3 is made up of 22 amino acids. CDR3 loop: CASSPWTGVDFSSGRLNNEQFF. In DNA, the CDR3 is TGTGCCAGCAGCCCATGGACAGGGGTCGACTTCTCCAGCGGGAGGCTCAACAATGAGCAGTTCTTC.

This clonotype was seen ten or more times. The chain joins TRBV3-1 to TRBJ2-1; tentatively, D is TRBD2 (6 bases). The germline gives CDR1 LGHDT, CDR2 YNNKEL (reference sequence). The CDR3 is 16 residues long. Trimming removed 6 bases at V and 4 bases at J, with 19 bases between. As DNA, the CDR3 is TGTGCCAGCAGTCCTTCCGGGGGAGAACCTTACAATGAGCAGTTCTTC. Protein: CASSPSGGEPYNEQFF.

This clonotype was seen at least ten times. The chain links TRBV20-1 to TRBJ2-7; tentative D call: TRBD1 (6 bases). Germline assignment: CDR1 DFQATT and CDR2 SNEGSKA (reference sequence). Trimming stripped 0 bases from V and 2 bases from J, with 20 bases between. This CDR3 is built from 17 residues. CDR3 DNA: TGCAGTGCTAGAGATCGGACCGGGACATTGGATCCCTACGAGCAGTACTTC. Amino acids: CSARDRTGTLDPYEQYF.

The sample holds a few counts of this clonotype. This chain uses TRBV28 with TRBJ2-7; D perhaps matches TRBD2 (6 bases). Germline CDR1 and CDR2: MDHEN and SYDVKM. The V end lost 5 bases, the J end lost 0 bases, and 11 bases lay between the germline ends. The length of the CDR3 is 14 residues. CDR3: CASSAGLNSYEQYF. CDR3 DNA: TGTGCCAGCAGTGCGGGACTTAACTCCTACGAGCAGTACTTC. The full variable domain, in which reference TRBV28 and TRBJ2-7 provide the parts outside the CDR3, is DVKVTQSSRYLVKRTGEKVFLECVQDMDHENMFWYRQDPGLGLRLIYFSYDVKMKEKGDIPEGYSVSREKKERFSLILESASTNQTSMYLCASSAGLNSYEQYFGPGTRLTVT.

This clonotype appeared a few times. The rearrangement uses TRBV7-9 and TRBJ2-5; a weak D match, TRBD2 (7 bases). The CDR3 sequence is 14 residues long. The V gene lost 5 bases and the J gene lost 3 bases, with 13 bases spanning the gap. CDR1 and CDR2 (germline): SEHNR, FQNEAQ (reference sequence). CDR3 amino acids: CASSPGGREETQYF. Written as DNA, the CDR3 is TGTGCCAGCAGCCCGGGGGGCCGAGAAGAGACCCAGTACTTC.

This clonotype was seen many times. This chain uses TRBV3-1 with TRBJ2-7; TRBD2 matches at 13 bases. V lost 2 bases and J lost 2; bases outside the gene matches: 6. The CDR3 covers 17 residues. The germline gives CDR1 LGHDT, CDR2 YNNKEL (reference sequence). The CDR3 loop reads CASSQYSGLAGTYEQYF. The CDR3, as DNA: TGTGCCAGCAGCCAATATTCGGGACTAGCGGGAACCTACGAGCAGTACTTC.

A few counts support this clonotype. The chain is built from TRBV10-3 and TRBJ2-1; TRBD2 matches 7 bases. Germline CDR1 and CDR2: ENHRY and SYGVKD. With V trimmed by 9 bases and J by 5 bases, 16 bases remained unmatched. CDR3 length: 16 residues. CDR3 protein: CAIRPLQSGTNNEQFF. In DNA, the CDR3 is TGTGCCATTAGACCGCTCCAATCCGGGACTAACAATGAGCAGTTCTTC.

The chain couples TRBV19 to TRBJ2-1; perhaps TRBD2 as D (6 bases). This CDR3 comprises 14 residues. Between the trimmed V and J ends, which lost 7 bases and 4 bases, there was a span of 14 bases. The germline CDR1 and CDR2 sequences are LNHDA and SQIVND (reference sequence). CDR3 loop: CASKPGLDYNEQFF. DNA for the CDR3: TGTGCCAGTAAACCGGGACTCGATTACAATGAGCAGTTCTTC.

The genes are TRBV28 and TRBJ2-1, with TRBD1 matching over 8 bases. V dropped 6 bases and J dropped 8; count of bases not matched to a gene: 9. CDR3 length: 14 amino acids. Germline assignment: CDR1 MDHEN and CDR2 SYDVKM. The CDR3, as DNA: TGTGCCAGCAGGATACAGGGGGTGACGGATGAGCAGTTCTTC. Amino acids: CASRIQGVTDEQFF.

This rearrangement joins TRBV7-9 to TRBJ2-3, with 11 bases fitting TRBD1. From germline, CDR1 is SEHNR and CDR2 FQNEAQ (reference sequence). J was trimmed by 4 bases and V by 4 bases; bases with no gene match: 1. CDR3 size: 14 residues. In nucleotides, the CDR3 is TGTGCCAGCAGCTGGACAGGGGGCTCAGATACGCAGTATTTT. Residues: CASSWTGGSDTQYF.

This clonotype was counted at least ten times. The chain joins TRBV6-5 to TRBJ1-1, with D unclear. V was pared by 4 bases and J by 5 bases, with 11 bases between. Germline CDR1 and CDR2: MNHEY and SVGAGI. CDR3 length: 13 amino acids. The chain's CDR3 is CASSFAPLTEAFF. The CDR3 bases are TGTGCCAGCAGTTTTGCCCCGCTGACTGAAGCTTTCTTT.

This clonotype came up many times. The genes are TRBV6-2 or TRBV6-3 and TRBJ2-7; unclear D gene. This CDR3 contains 12 residues. V was cut by 3 bases and J by 0 bases, with 3 bases left in between. Germline CDR1 MNHEY, CDR2 SVGEGT. The DNA of the CDR3 is TGTGCCAGCAGTTATATCTCCTACGAGCAGTACTTC. Residues: CASSYISYEQYF.

The J gene is TRBJ2-7, the V gene TRBV10-3; the match to TRBD2 covers 9 bases. Losses at the gene ends were 0 bases for V and 6 bases for J; bases not matched to a gene: 9. This CDR3 has 16 residues. Looked up from germline, CDR1 is ENHRY and CDR2 is SYGVKD. The CDR3 coding sequence is TGTGCCATCAGTGAGTCGCGGGGCGGGGGGGGTCTCGAGCAGTACTTC. Translated, it gives CAISESRGGGGLEQYF.

V gene TRBV4-3 combines with J gene TRBJ1-1, with no clear D. The germline gives CDR1 LGHNA, CDR2 YSLEER. This CDR3 contains 16 residues. Between the trimmed V and J ends, which lost 0 bases and 5 bases, there was a span of 16 bases. CDR3 nucleotides: TGCGCCAGCAGCCAAGACCGTGGGCCCGGGTTGACTGAAGCTTTCTTT. Its translation is CASSQDRGPGLTEAFF.

With respect to this clonotype: Being one base from a much bigger clone, this may be a read error. The CDR3: CACSSDGPQHF. The CDR3 region has the DNA TGCGCCTGCAGCTCCGATGGGCCCCAGCATTTT. The rearrangement links TRBV2 to TRBJ1-5; D remains unclear. The CDR3 consists of 11 residues. Germline V gene data show CDR1 as SNHLY and CDR2 as FYNNEI. Variable domain in full (rest from reference TRBV2 and TRBJ1-5): EPEVTQTPSHQVTQMGQEVILRCVPISNHLYFYWYRQILGQKVEFLVSFYNNEISEKSEIFDDQFSVERPDGSNFTLKIRSTKLEDSAMYFCACSSDGPQHFGDGTRLSIL.

With respect to this clonotype: At one boundary the junction diverges from the germline segment, which might be a read error. This chain connects TRBV11-2 to TRBJ2-3; 11 nucleotides agree with TRBD1. Germline V gives CDR1 SGHAT, CDR2 FQNNGV. The CDR3 length is 18 residues. The CDR3 sequence is CVSSLWGRGTGGTDTQYF. The CDR3, as DNA: TGTGTCAGCAGCTTATGGGGGCGTGGGACAGGGGGGACAGATACGCAGTATTTT.

The sample holds many counts of this clonotype. The CDR3 here is CASSGTGDPPYEQYF. The CDR3, as DNA: TGTGCCAGCAGTGGGACAGGGGACCCTCCCTACGAGCAGTACTTC. The chain employs TRBV2 and TRBJ2-7, with 9 positions matching TRBD1. The length of the CDR3 is 15 residues. V dropped 4 bases and J dropped 2; count of bases not matched to a gene: 6. Germline lookup yields CDR1 SNHLY and CDR2 FYNNEI.

The chain couples TRBV7-9 to TRBJ2-7, with 11 bases fitting TRBD1. CDR3 length: 14 amino acids. Germline V gene data show CDR1 as SEHNR and CDR2 as FQNEAQ (reference sequence). V gave up 5 bases and J gave up 6 bases; unmatched junction bases: 6. DNA of the CDR3: TGTGCCAGCAGCCCCCGGGACAGGGGGTTCGAGCAGTACTTC. This codes for CASSPRDRGFEQYF.

As to this clonotype: The junction departs from germline at one end; a sequencing error may be responsible. The rearrangement links TRBV29-1 to TRBJ2-7; D is uncertain. Germline V gene sequence: CDR1 SQVTM, CDR2 ANQGSEA. The CDR3 consists of 13 residues. The DNA of the CDR3 is TGCAGCGTTGAGGGCGAAACCCCCTACGAGCAGTACTTT. Protein: CSVEGETPYEQYF.

This clonotype has a handful of counts. The rearrangement uses TRBV30 and TRBJ2-7; D unresolved. V lost 3 bases to trimming and J lost 2 bases, with 5 bases between them. Germline assignment: CDR1 GTSNPN and CDR2 SVGIG (reference sequence). The CDR3 length is 11 residues. The CDR3 reads CAWRDTYEQYF. CDR3 DNA: TGTGCCTGGAGAGACACCTACGAGCAGTACTTC. The full variable domain, its missing parts supplied by reference TRBV30 and TRBJ2-7, is SQTIHQWPATLVQPVGSPLSLECTVEGTSNPNLYWYRQAAGRGLQLLFYSVGIGQISSEVPQNLSASRPQDRQFILSSKKLLLSDSGFYLCAWRDTYEQYFGPGTRLTVT.

This clonotype came up many times. The rearrangement links TRBV6-5 to TRBJ2-2; 7 bases fit TRBD1. Trimming cost V 0 bases and J 0 bases; bases outside gene matches: 4. The CDR3 consists of 17 residues. Germline lookup yields CDR1 MNHEY and CDR2 SVGAGI. The CDR3 nucleotides read TGTGCCAGCAGTTACTCTCTCGGGACAGCGAACACCGGGGAGCTGTTTTTT. Its translation is CASSYSLGTANTGELFF.

This clonotype was detected only a few times. The rearrangement joins TRBV27 to TRBJ2-1; TRBD1 agrees at 8 bases. The V gene's germline CDR1 is MNHEY and CDR2 SMNVEV (reference sequence). CDR3 length: 15 amino acids. V lost 5 bases to trimming and J lost 4 bases; unmatched junction nucleotides: 7. The DNA of the CDR3 is TGTGCCAGCAGTCCCCGGGACAGGTCATACAATGAGCAGTTCTTC. Translating gives CASSPRDRSYNEQFF.